This TCR beta chain was sequenced for a study of T cells in Graves' hyperthyroidism and ophthalmopathy. The CDR3 runs 16 residues. CDR1 and CDR2 (germline): SGHRS, YFSETQ. The ends were cut back, 3 bases at V and 4 bases at J, with 16 bases in the middle. The source material, RNA transcripts, was used to amplify TCR beta CDR3 regions. The primer set for the first-round RT-PCR of the TCR CDR3 was HTBI. TCRdb reprocessed the multiplex PCR reads with MiXCR, giving one entry per CDR3 protein. The profile shows about 360,000 distinct CDR3 sequences, 13% of them singletons. The sequencing input was blood. The genes are TRBV5-1 and TRBJ1-4; D gene unclear. The source is a man aged 25-45 years with Graves' hyperthyroidism that later progressed to Graves' ophthalmopathy. The CDR3 protein is CASSSNRAGGNEKLFF. The CDR3 nucleotides are TGCGCCAGCAGCTCTAATAGGGCAGGTGGTAATGAAAAACTGTTTTTT.